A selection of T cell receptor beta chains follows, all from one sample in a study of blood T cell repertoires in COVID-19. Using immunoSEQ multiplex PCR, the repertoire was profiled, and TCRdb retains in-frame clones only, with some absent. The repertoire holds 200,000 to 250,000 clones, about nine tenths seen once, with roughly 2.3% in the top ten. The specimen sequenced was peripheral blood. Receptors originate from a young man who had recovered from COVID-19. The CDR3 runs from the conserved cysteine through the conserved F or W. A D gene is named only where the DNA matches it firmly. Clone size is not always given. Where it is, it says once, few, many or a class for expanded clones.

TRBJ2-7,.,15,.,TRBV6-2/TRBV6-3,CASSYSEPLHYEQYF,TGTGCCAGCAGTTACTCGGAGCCCCTCCATTACGAGCAGTACTTC
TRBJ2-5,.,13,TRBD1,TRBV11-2,CASSSDRRETQYF,TGTGCCAGCAGCTCGGACAGGAGAGAGACCCAGTACTTC
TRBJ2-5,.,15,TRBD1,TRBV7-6,CASSSGQGLQETQYF,TGTGCCAGCAGCTCCGGACAGGGCCTCCAAGAGACCCAGTACTTC
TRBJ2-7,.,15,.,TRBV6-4,CASSDSGQGSGEQYF,TGTGCCAGCAGTGACTCGGGCCAGGGGTCAGGCGAGCAGTACTTC
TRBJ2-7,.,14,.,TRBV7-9,CASSWDILSYEQYF,TGTGCCAGCAGCTGGGACATCCTCTCCTACGAGCAGTACTTC
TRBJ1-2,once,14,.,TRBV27,CASSLSRYADGYTF,TGTGCCAGCAGTTTATCTCGTTACGCGGATGGCTACACCTTC
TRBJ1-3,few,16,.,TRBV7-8,CASSRDGVMLGNTIYF,TGTGCCAGCAGCCGAGACGGAGTCATGCTGGGAAACACCATATATTTT
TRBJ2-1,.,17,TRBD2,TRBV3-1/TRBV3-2,CASSQGLAGASYNEQFF,TGTGCCAGCAGCCAGGGACTAGCGGGGGCGTCCTACAATGAGCAGTTCTTC
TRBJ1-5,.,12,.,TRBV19,CASSISYQPQHF,TGTGCCAGTAGTATCAGTTATCAGCCCCAGCATTTT
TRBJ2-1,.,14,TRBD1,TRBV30,CAWWTGGLYNEQFF,TGTGCCTGGTGGACAGGGGGCCTTTACAATGAGCAGTTCTTC
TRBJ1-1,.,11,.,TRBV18,CASSAGAEAFF,TGTGCCAGCTCTGCAGGCGCTGAAGCTTTCTTT
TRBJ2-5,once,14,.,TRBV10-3,CAISEPRGAETQYF,TGTGCCATCAGTGAGCCCAGGGGGGCAGAGACCCAGTACTTC
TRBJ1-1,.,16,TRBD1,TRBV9,CASSETLNRGDTEAFF,TGTGCCAGCAGCGAGACCCTGAACAGGGGTGACACTGAAGCTTTCTTT
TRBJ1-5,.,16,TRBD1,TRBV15,CATSRPRDRRTQPQHF,TGTGCCACCAGCAGACCAAGGGACAGGAGGACTCAGCCCCAGCATTTT
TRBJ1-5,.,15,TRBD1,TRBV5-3,CARSYPTGVGQPQHF,TGTGCCAGAAGCTACCCGACAGGGGTGGGGCAGCCCCAGCATTTT
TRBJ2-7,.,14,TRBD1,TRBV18,CASSMAGTDNEQYF,TGTGCCAGCTCAATGGCCGGGACAGACAACGAGCAGTACTTC
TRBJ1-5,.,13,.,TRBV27,CASSWTVNQPQHF,TGTGCCAGCAGTTGGACAGTCAATCAGCCCCAGCATTTT
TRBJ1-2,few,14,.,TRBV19,CASSIGRLNYGYTF,TGTGCCAGTAGTATAGGACGACTCAACTATGGCTACACCTTC
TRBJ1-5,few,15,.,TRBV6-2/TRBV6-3,CASSRGAYSNQPQHF,TGTGCCAGCAGTCGAGGAGCTTATAGCAATCAGCCCCAGCATTTT
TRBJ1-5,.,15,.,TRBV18,CASSPPGGYNQPQHF,TGTGCCAGCTCACCTCCGGGGGGCTACAATCAGCCCCAGCATTTT
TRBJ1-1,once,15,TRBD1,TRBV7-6,CASSLAGTGDTEAFF,TGTGCCAGCAGCTTAGCCGGGACAGGGGACACTGAAGCTTTCTTT
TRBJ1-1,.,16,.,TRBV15,CATSRDGSTGNAEAFF,TGTGCCACCAGCAGAGATGGATCTACAGGGAATGCCGAAGCTTTCTTT
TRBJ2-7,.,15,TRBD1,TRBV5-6,CASSLGGQGEYEQYF,TGTGCCAGCAGCTTGGGGGGACAGGGGGAGTACGAGCAGTACTTC
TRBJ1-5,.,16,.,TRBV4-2,CASSQEAGNSNQPQHF,TGTGCCAGCAGCCAAGAAGCGGGTAATAGCAATCAGCCCCAGCATTTT
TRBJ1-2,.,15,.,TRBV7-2,CASSAPPGGDYGYTF,TGTGCCAGCAGCGCCCCGCCGGGGGGGGACTATGGCTACACCTTC
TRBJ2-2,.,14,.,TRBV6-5,CASSMRAATGELFF,TGTGCCAGCAGTATGCGGGCAGCAACCGGGGAGCTGTTTTTT
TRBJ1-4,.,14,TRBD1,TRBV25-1,CASSEPGQPEKLFF,TGTGCCAGCAGTGAACCGGGACAGCCTGAAAAACTGTTTTTT
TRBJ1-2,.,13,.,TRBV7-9,CASSPGGGLGYTF,TGTGCCAGCAGCCCTGGGGGGGGGCTCGGCTACACCTTC
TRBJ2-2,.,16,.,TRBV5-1,CASSLGLFGATRELFF,TGCGCCAGCAGCTTGGGGCTCTTTGGAGCGACCCGGGAGCTGTTTTTT
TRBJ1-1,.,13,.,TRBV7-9,CFSREDVNTEAFF,TGTTTCTCCAGGGAGGATGTGAACACTGAAGCTTTCTTT
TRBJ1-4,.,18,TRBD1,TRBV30,CAWSVRRDRAPTNEKLFF,TGTGCCTGGAGTGTAAGGAGGGACAGGGCCCCAACTAATGAAAAACTGTTTTTT
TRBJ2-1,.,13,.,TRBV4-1,CASSLQGFGEQFF,TGCGCCAGCAGCCTACAGGGATTTGGTGAGCAGTTCTTC
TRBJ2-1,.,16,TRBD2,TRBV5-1,CASSLLASGSYNEQFF,TGCGCCAGCAGCTTGTTGGCTAGCGGTTCCTACAATGAGCAGTTCTTC
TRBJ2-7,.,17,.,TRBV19,CASSIGHGQEINYEQYF,TGTGCCAGTAGTATAGGACATGGTCAGGAAATTAACTACGAGCAGTACTTC
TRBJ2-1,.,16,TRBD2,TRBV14,CASSRGLAGGQGEQFF,TGTGCCAGCAGCCGCGGACTAGCGGGGGGGCAGGGTGAGCAGTTCTTC
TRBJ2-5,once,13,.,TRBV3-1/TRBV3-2,CASSRLARETQYF,TGTGCCAGCAGCCGTCTAGCGAGGGAGACCCAGTACTTC
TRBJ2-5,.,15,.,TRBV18,CASSLTAGGQETQYF,TGTGCCAGCTCATTGACCGCGGGCGGTCAAGAGACCCAGTACTTC
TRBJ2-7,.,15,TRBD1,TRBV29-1,CSVEDDRAYSYEQYF,TGCAGCGTTGAAGATGACAGGGCGTACTCCTACGAGCAGTACTTC
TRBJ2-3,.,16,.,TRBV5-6,CASSPLGRYSTDTQYF,TGTGCCAGCAGCCCACTTGGCAGGTACAGCACAGATACGCAGTATTTT
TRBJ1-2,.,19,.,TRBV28,CASSSPASGTVRGSGGYTF,TGTGCCAGCAGTTCCCCAGCCTCAGGGACGGTAAGGGGGAGCGGTGGCTACACCTTC
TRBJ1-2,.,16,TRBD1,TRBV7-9,CASSLAPGQGGYGYTF,TGTGCCAGCAGCTTAGCGCCGGGACAGGGGGGCTATGGCTACACCTTC
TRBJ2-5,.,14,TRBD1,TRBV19,CASSADRGKETQYF,TGTGCCAGTAGTGCTGACAGGGGGAAAGAGACCCAGTACTTC